Listed here is a single T cell receptor beta chain. The data are from a study of blood T cell repertoires in COVID-19. Study information: The analysed material was cDNA or gDNA that came from T cells, B-cell-depleted T cells, or PBMCs.

CDR1 and CDR2 from the germline V gene are SGHDN and FVKESK. The germline V and J ends were trimmed by 5 bases and 7 bases, with 17 bases remaining between them. CDR3 length: 14 residues. TCRdb's table, derived via immunoSEQ multiplex PCR, lists solely in-frame clones and lacks some. Among about 61,000 clones listed, around 77% were seen once. The sequenced sample was peripheral blood. The receptor was derived from a man at least 80 years old with active or convalescent COVID-19. V and J are TRBV14 and TRBJ2-5; a weak D match, TRBD2 (6 bases). CDR3 amino acids: CASSTGLPSGTQYF. DNA of the CDR3: TGTGCCAGCAGCACGGGACTCCCGAGCGGGACCCAGTACTTC.